This is a list of T cell receptor beta chains from one sample in a study of graft-versus-host responses after intestinal transplantation. Produced via immunoSEQ multiplex PCR; TCRdb's table is partial and in-frame only. Altogether 65,000 to 100,000 clones are present, 92% being singletons, with the ten largest covering around 0.44%. Their recognized antigens are unknown. Sample: unstimulated CD8+ T cells sorted from spleen or lymph node cells, taken before transplant. All receptors derive from a human donor who was the organ donor for an intestinal transplant. CDR3s leave out the opening cysteine and the closing phenylalanine or tryptophan.

v_gene,CDR3aa
TRBV5-5,ASSSTPNSNQPQH
TRBV27,ASSRGATEAF
TRBV4-1,ASRVRDSPNYGYT
TRBV7-9,ASSLGPGVVGNEQF
TRBV6-5,ATQWGQGETEAF
TRBV5-6,ASSLDRGGNEQF
TRBV4-1,ASSQVGGAQGTQY
TRBV19,ASSPDRVTNEKLF
TRBV7-2,ASSLRGRQGRAEAF
TRBV23-1,ATPKGTGNTIY
TRBV6-1,ASRTGNLNTEAF
TRBV27,ASSRRGHEQY
TRBV7-2,ASSSRVGTTYEQY
TRBV6-5,ASSSGTGVYNEQY
TRBV5-1,ASSFGDYGYT
TRBV9,ASSLSGGANEQF
TRBV4-1,ASSQAGQGYEQY
TRBV4-1,ASSQVAIAGFTDTQY
TRBV28,ASSLFRGSNQPQH
TRBV6-1,ASSAQVLGNYGYT
TRBV27,ASSLGQGRGSYNSPLH
TRBV4-3,ASSPGSGNYGYT
TRBV2,ASSEWGDGSYEQY
TRBV28,ASSLRFYEQY
TRBV18,ASSPWAGGHTEAF
TRBV7-8,ASSFYPGWRETQY
TRBV19,ATKVAGLGNQPQH
TRBV7-9,ASSPYRGAAGETQY
TRBV6-1,ASSEVSVGQGRQPQH
TRBV7-6,ASSTIYDEQF
TRBV4-1,ASSPGGDTQY
TRBV10-3,AISGTGMNTEAF
TRBV28,ASSRLGPSNNEQF
TRBV2,ASSERYSNQPQH
TRBV5-1,ASSAGQGRTEAF
TRBV15,ATSRGGGSGEQY
TRBV4-1,ASSLMGSGGRADTQY
TRBV19,ASSFGTGPYEQY
TRBV7-2,ASSLADRVYGYT
TRBV27,ASSLQDSSYEQY
TRBV29-1,SVDRQYTEAF
TRBV27,ASHGGTQETQY
TRBV28,ASSRDKGPETQY
TRBV4-2,ASSHARVGNTDTQY
TRBV7-3,ASSLSGSSYNEQF
TRBV4-3,ASSPGTGRYGYT
TRBV4-3,ASSQDSGIDTQY
TRBV6-5,ASANGPNTGELF
TRBV7-2,ASSTWDSPQETQY
TRBV10-3,ATQPGHLTRAAF
TRBV4-3,ASSQDRGYDTEAF
TRBV13,ASSLDRGYGYT
TRBV7-9,ASSLGLNEQF
TRBV27,ASASGGPVTDTQY
TRBV4-1,ASSQDIGELF
TRBV11-2,ASSLGGRSYT
TRBV27,ASSKGISPLH
TRBV7-3,ASSLTGSGLDTQY
TRBV9,ASSVEVSGAYNEQF